A selection of T cell receptor beta chains follows, all from one sample in a study of shared clonotypes between healthy human individuals. Here immunoSEQ multiplex PCR was the method, and the copy in TCRdb shows in-frame clones only, minus some. There are about 960,000 clones in the sample; about 80% occur only once, and approximately 1.5% lies in the top ten. Specimen: memory CD4+ T cells sorted from blood. The receptors were sampled from a man aged 18 to 35 in good health. The CDR3 runs from the conserved cysteine through the conserved F or W. Each record gives: V gene, J gene, D gene, clone size, CDR3 DNA, CDR3 protein. D genes are given only for firm matches. Clone size is not always given. Where it is, it says once, few, many or a class for expanded clones.

TRBV11-2	TRBJ2-3	.	.	TGTGCCAGCAGCTTAGGAGGACGGACAACAGATACGCAGTATTTT	CASSLGGRTTDTQYF
TRBV6-5	TRBJ2-2	.	.	TGTGCCAGCAGTTCATCGAGAGTCACCGGGGAGCTGTTTTTT	CASSSSRVTGELFF
TRBV6-6	TRBJ2-5	.	.	TGTGCCGTCCGGGACACCAACGAAGAGACCCAGTACTTC	CAVRDTNEETQYF
TRBV4-2	TRBJ1-1	.	few	TGTGCCAGCAGTCCAGGGGTCGAGGCTGAAGCTTTCTTT	CASSPGVEAEAFF
TRBV10-3	TRBJ1-6	TRBD1	once	TGTGCCATTAGACAGGGTGAGAATTCACCCCTCCACTTT	CAIRQGENSPLHF
TRBV14	TRBJ2-3	TRBD2	few	TGTGCCAGCAGCCAACTAGCGGGGGGCCCTAGCACAGATACGCAGTATTTT	CASSQLAGGPSTDTQYF
TRBV5-1	TRBJ1-2	.	.	TGCGCCAGCAGCTTGATGTCGGAGGGAGGGATCTATGGCTACACCTTC	CASSLMSEGGIYGYTF
TRBV7-9	TRBJ1-1	.	.	TGTGCCAGCAGCTTAGCCCCAGGGTACACTGAAGCTTTCTTT	CASSLAPGYTEAFF
TRBV10-2	TRBJ1-4	.	.	TGCGCCAGCAGTGAGTTGGGTCCCCGGAATGAAAAACTGTTTTTT	CASSELGPRNEKLFF
TRBV7-2	TRBJ2-6	.	once	TGTGCCAGCAGTAGAGATTACTCTGGGGCCAACGTCCTGACTTTC	CASSRDYSGANVLTF
TRBV10-3	TRBJ1-6	TRBD1	once	TGTGCCATCAGTGTACTACAGGGGGCGGATTCACCCCTCCACTTT	CAISVLQGADSPLHF
TRBV28	TRBJ1-5	.	.	TGTGCCAGCAGTTTAGGGGTGCAGGGACCCTTCCATAGCAATCAGCCCCAGCATTTT	CASSLGVQGPFHSNQPQHF
TRBV5-4	TRBJ2-3	.	.	TGTGCCAGCAGCTACCAGGGGAGCACAGATACGCAGTATTTT	CASSYQGSTDTQYF
TRBV15	TRBJ2-1	TRBD1	.	TGTGCCACCAGTCAATTGCAGGGGGCGCTTGACAATGAGCAGTTCTTC	CATSQLQGALDNEQFF
TRBV11-2	TRBJ1-3	.	.	TGTGCCAGCAGCTCAGTCCCCGGGATCTCTGGAAACACCATATATTTT	CASSSVPGISGNTIYF
TRBV30	TRBJ1-3	TRBD1	.	TGTGCCTGGAGACGGGACAGGGGGCTCTCTGGAAACACCATATATTTT	CAWRRDRGLSGNTIYF
TRBV28	TRBJ1-1	.	.	TGTGCCAGCAGCGACAGAGAGAACACTGAAGCTTTCTTT	CASSDRENTEAFF
TRBV9	TRBJ2-7	.	once	TGTGCCAGCAGCGTTTCCGGGACCGAAACCTACGAGCAGTACTTC	CASSVSGTETYEQYF
TRBV30	TRBJ1-2	.	.	TGTGCCTGGAGTGACCCTGGACGGGCCCCCGGTGGCTACACCTTC	CAWSDPGRAPGGYTF
TRBV30	TRBJ1-1	.	.	TGTGCCTGGACCCCCGGTCCGGTCACTGAAGCTTTCTTT	CAWTPGPVTEAFF
TRBV9	TRBJ2-1	.	.	TGTGCCAGCAGCGTAGATTTGGGGAATGAGCAGTTCTTC	CASSVDLGNEQFF
TRBV7-2	TRBJ1-2	.	.	TGTGCCAGCGGGAGGGGTGACTATGGCTACACCTTC	CASGRGDYGYTF
TRBV9	TRBJ1-1	.	.	TGTGCCAGCAGCGTCCGGGGTGGAACTGAAGCTTTCTTT	CASSVRGGTEAFF
TRBV5-1	TRBJ1-4	.	.	TGCGCCAGCAGCTTGGGGGACGGAGGGAATGAAAAACTGTTTTTT	CASSLGDGGNEKLFF
TRBV2	TRBJ2-5	TRBD1	.	TGTGCCAGCACCTCGACAGGGGGCGCGGCGGAGACCCAGTACTTC	CASTSTGGAAETQYF
TRBV18	TRBJ1-6	.	.	TGTGCCAGCTCAGCCTCCGAGGAATCACCCCTCCACTTT	CASSASEESPLHF
TRBV7-9	TRBJ1-1	.	.	TGTGCCAGCAGCCTCGGGAGGGTGCTGGGAACTGAAGCTTTCTTT	CASSLGRVLGTEAFF
TRBV21-1	TRBJ2-2	.	.	TGTGCCAGCAGCACAAGTTCGTTGGGACTAGCGGGAGGGCCTTCGGGCGGGGAGCTGTTTTTT	CASSTSSLGLAGGPSGGELFF
TRBV28	TRBJ2-5	TRBD1	.	TGTGCCAGCAGTTCCCGACAGGGCCAAGAGACCCAGTACTTC	CASSSRQGQETQYF
TRBV30	TRBJ2-1	TRBD2	many	TGTGCCTGGAGTGCTAGCGGGGGGCCTTACAATGAGCAGTTCTTC	CAWSASGGPYNEQFF
TRBV19	TRBJ1-4	.	.	TGTGCCACCACCCTTAATGAAAAACTGTTTTTT	CATTLNEKLFF
TRBV30	TRBJ2-1	TRBD2	.	TGTGCCTGGAGTGTACTAGCGGGAGGAAAGCAGTTCTTC	CAWSVLAGGKQFF
TRBV4-1	TRBJ2-3	TRBD2	.	TGCGCCAGCAGCCAAGAGGTCTCGACGGGAGGAACAGATACGCAGTATTTT	CASSQEVSTGGTDTQYF
TRBV28	TRBJ1-2	TRBD1	.	TGTGCCAGCAGTTTTAAGGACAGGGTGTCCAACTATGGCTACACCTTC	CASSFKDRVSNYGYTF
TRBV2	TRBJ2-1	TRBD1	.	TGTGCCAGCAGGAGGACAGGGGTAGATGAGCAGTTCTTC	CASRRTGVDEQFF
TRBV7-9	TRBJ2-5	.	.	TGTGCCAGCAGCCCCAAGGAAAAAGAGACCCAGTACTTC	CASSPKEKETQYF
TRBV30	TRBJ2-1	.	.	TGTGCCTGGAGTGAAATACGGGGGCGCTCCTACAATGAGCAGTTCTTC	CAWSEIRGRSYNEQFF
TRBV7-2	TRBJ1-5	TRBD1	.	TGTGCCAGCAGCTTAGCGGGACAGGGGGCAGGGAGCAATCAGCCCCAGCATTTT	CASSLAGQGAGSNQPQHF
TRBV5-1	TRBJ2-6	.	.	TGCGCCAGCAGTGTAATTAGGTCTGGGGCCAACGTCCTGACTTTC	CASSVIRSGANVLTF
TRBV15	TRBJ2-3	.	many	TGTGCCACCAGCAGAGGTGCCGCTTCAGGCCCAGATACGCAGTATTTT	CATSRGAASGPDTQYF
TRBV6-5	TRBJ2-1	.	.	TGTGCCAGCAGTTCCGCGTACTCCTACAATGAGCAGTTCTTC	CASSSAYSYNEQFF
TRBV2	TRBJ2-5	TRBD2	.	TGTGCCAGCGGGGGAGGGCGAGTCTCACCCGGGGGAGGGGAGACCCAGTACTTC	CASGGGRVSPGGGETQYF
TRBV7-9	TRBJ1-3	.	.	TGTGCCAGCAGCTTGGACAGCCTCTCTGGAAACACCATATATTTT	CASSLDSLSGNTIYF
TRBV10-3	TRBJ2-7	TRBD1	.	TGTGCCACGACAGGGGGCGAACCCTTCGAGCAGTACTTC	CATTGGEPFEQYF
TRBV2	TRBJ2-5	.	few	TGTGCCTCTCAAGAGACCCAGCCAGGGGAGACCCAGTACTTC	CASQETQPGETQYF
TRBV6-1	TRBJ1-5	TRBD1	.	TGTGCCAGCAGTCCGGGACAGAGCAATCAGCCCCAGCATTTT	CASSPGQSNQPQHF
TRBV2	TRBJ2-3	.	once	TGTGCCAGCCGATCCCATAGTGCAGATACGCAGTATTTT	CASRSHSADTQYF
TRBV6-1	TRBJ2-1	.	.	TGTGCCAGCAATGGTGGGGAGTCCTACAATGAGCAGTTCTTC	CASNGGESYNEQFF
TRBV19	TRBJ2-1	TRBD2	few	TGTGCCAGTAGTATAAGCGGGGGAGGGAGCAATGAGCAGTTCTTC	CASSISGGGSNEQFF
TRBV4-3	TRBJ2-5	TRBD1	.	TGCGCCAGCAGCCCTGGACAGGGAAGTATAGCAGAGACCCAGTACTTC	CASSPGQGSIAETQYF
TRBV28	TRBJ1-2	TRBD1	few	TGTGCCAGCAGGTTGGATGGTACGGGACAGAGGAACTATGGCTACACCTTC	CASRLDGTGQRNYGYTF
TRBV7-2	TRBJ2-7	TRBD2	.	TGTGCCAGCAGCTCAGGAGCGGGGGTCCCGGTAAACGAGCAGTACTTC	CASSSGAGVPVNEQYF
TRBV5-4	TRBJ2-7	TRBD2	few	TGTGCCAGCAGCTCCCTCGGGAAGACTAGCGGGAGTTACGAGCAGTACTTC	CASSSLGKTSGSYEQYF
TRBV29-1	TRBJ1-1	.	.	TGCAGCGTTGAACGACGGCTACTGAACACTGAAGCTTTCTTT	CSVERRLLNTEAFF
TRBV5-1	TRBJ1-6	TRBD1	few	TGCGCCAGCAGCTCGGGACAGACCTATTCACCCCTCCACTTT	CASSSGQTYSPLHF
TRBV6-6	TRBJ2-5	TRBD1	.	TGTGCCAGCAGTTCCCGGACAGGGGGAGGTGAGACCCAGTACTTC	CASSSRTGGGETQYF
TRBV7-8	TRBJ1-2	TRBD1	once	TGTGCCAGCAGCCAGGGACAGAGCAATGGCTACACCTTC	CASSQGQSNGYTF